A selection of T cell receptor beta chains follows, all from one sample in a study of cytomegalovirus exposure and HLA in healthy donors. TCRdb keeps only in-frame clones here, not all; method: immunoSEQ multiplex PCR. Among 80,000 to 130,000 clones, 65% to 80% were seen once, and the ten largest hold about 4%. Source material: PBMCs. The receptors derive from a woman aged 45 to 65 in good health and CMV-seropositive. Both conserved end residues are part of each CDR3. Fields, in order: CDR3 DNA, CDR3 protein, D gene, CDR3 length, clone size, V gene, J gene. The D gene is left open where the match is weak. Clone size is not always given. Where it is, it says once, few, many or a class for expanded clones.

cdr3_nt: TGCGCCAGCAGCTTGGCTGAGTATGGCTACACCTTC; cdr3_aa: CASSLAEYGYTF; d_call: NA; cdr3_length: 12; clone_size: NA; v_call: TRBV5-1; j_call: TRBJ1-2
cdr3_nt: TGCGCCAGCAACTCGATCCCTTTTTTAGCCGGGACAGGGGGTATGAACACTGAAGCTTTCTTT; cdr3_aa: CASNSIPFLAGTGGMNTEAFF; d_call: TRBD1; cdr3_length: 21; clone_size: NA; v_call: TRBV5-1; j_call: TRBJ1-1
cdr3_nt: TGTGCCAGTAGTACCGAACTAGTAAGTCAAGAGACCCAGTACTTC; cdr3_aa: CASSTELVSQETQYF; d_call: NA; cdr3_length: 15; clone_size: few; v_call: TRBV19; j_call: TRBJ2-5
cdr3_nt: TGTGCCAGCAGCTTAGCTTTAGCGGGAGGGTACGAGCAGTACTTC; cdr3_aa: CASSLALAGGYEQYF; d_call: TRBD2; cdr3_length: 15; clone_size: few; v_call: TRBV7-9; j_call: TRBJ2-7
cdr3_nt: TGTGCCAGCAGTTCTCCGAACAGGAACACTGAAGCTTTCTTT; cdr3_aa: CASSSPNRNTEAFF; d_call: NA; cdr3_length: 14; clone_size: NA; v_call: TRBV6-6; j_call: TRBJ1-1
cdr3_nt: TGCGCCAGCAGCCAATTAGCGGGGGGCGACAATGAGCAGTTCTTC; cdr3_aa: CASSQLAGGDNEQFF; d_call: TRBD2; cdr3_length: 15; clone_size: NA; v_call: TRBV4-1; j_call: TRBJ2-1
cdr3_nt: TGTGCCACCAGCAGCTCCCAGGGGACTGAAGCTTTCTTT; cdr3_aa: CATSSSQGTEAFF; d_call: NA; cdr3_length: 13; clone_size: NA; v_call: TRBV15; j_call: TRBJ1-1
cdr3_nt: TGTGCCAGCAGCTTAGTACTAGCGAACAATGAGCAGTTCTTC; cdr3_aa: CASSLVLANNEQFF; d_call: TRBD2; cdr3_length: 14; clone_size: NA; v_call: TRBV7-9; j_call: TRBJ2-1
cdr3_nt: TGTGCCAGCAGCGTGGGACAGGGCCCCTACGAGCAGTACTTC; cdr3_aa: CASSVGQGPYEQYF; d_call: TRBD1; cdr3_length: 14; clone_size: once; v_call: TRBV9; j_call: TRBJ2-7
cdr3_nt: TGTGCCAGCAGCTTAGATTTGCGTTATGGCTACACCTTC; cdr3_aa: CASSLDLRYGYTF; d_call: NA; cdr3_length: 13; clone_size: NA; v_call: TRBV7-6; j_call: TRBJ1-2
cdr3_nt: TGTGCCAGCATCTCCAGCTGGGCCAATAACTATGGCTACACCTTC; cdr3_aa: CASISSWANNYGYTF; d_call: NA; cdr3_length: 15; clone_size: once; v_call: TRBV6-5; j_call: TRBJ1-2
cdr3_nt: TGTGCCAGCAGCGTAGGGAGCCTAGCGGGGGGTTACAATGAGCAGTTCTTC; cdr3_aa: CASSVGSLAGGYNEQFF; d_call: TRBD2; cdr3_length: 17; clone_size: NA; v_call: TRBV9; j_call: TRBJ2-1